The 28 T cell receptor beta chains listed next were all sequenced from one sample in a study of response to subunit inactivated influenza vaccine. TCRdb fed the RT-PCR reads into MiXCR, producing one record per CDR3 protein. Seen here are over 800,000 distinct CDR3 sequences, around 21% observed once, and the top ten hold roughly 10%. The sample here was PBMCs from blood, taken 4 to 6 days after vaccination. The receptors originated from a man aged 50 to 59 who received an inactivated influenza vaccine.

Here the CDR3 DNA reads TGTGCCAGCAGCTCAGGACACAGCCAAGAGACCCAGTACTTC. The encoded protein is CASSSGHSQETQYF. V usage is TRBV2 and J usage is TRBJ2-5, with a weak D call TRBD1 (5 bases). V lost 6 bases and J 1 base, leaving 12 bases between the germline ends. The V gene's germline CDR1 is SNHLY and CDR2 FYNNEI. The CDR3 has 14 residues. The full variable domain, completed using reference TRBV2 and TRBJ2-5, is EPEVTQTPSHQVTQMGQEVILRCVPISNHLYFYWYRQILGQKVEFLVSFYNNEISEKSEIFDDQFSVERPDGSNFTLKIRSTKLEDSAMYFCASSSGHSQETQYFGPGTRLLVL.

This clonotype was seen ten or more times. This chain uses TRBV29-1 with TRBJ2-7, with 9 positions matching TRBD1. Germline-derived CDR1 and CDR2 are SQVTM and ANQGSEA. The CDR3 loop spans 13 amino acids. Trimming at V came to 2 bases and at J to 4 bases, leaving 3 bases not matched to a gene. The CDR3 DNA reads TGCAGCGTTGAAATGGGACAGGGATACGAGCAGTACTTC. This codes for CSVEMGQGYEQYF.

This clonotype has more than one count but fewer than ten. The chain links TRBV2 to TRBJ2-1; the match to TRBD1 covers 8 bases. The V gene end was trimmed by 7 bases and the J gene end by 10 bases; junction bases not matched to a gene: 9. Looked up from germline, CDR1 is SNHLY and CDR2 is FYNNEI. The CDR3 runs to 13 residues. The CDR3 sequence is CASKGTGGGEQFF. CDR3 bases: TGTGCCAGCAAAGGGACAGGTGGAGGGGAGCAGTTCTTC.

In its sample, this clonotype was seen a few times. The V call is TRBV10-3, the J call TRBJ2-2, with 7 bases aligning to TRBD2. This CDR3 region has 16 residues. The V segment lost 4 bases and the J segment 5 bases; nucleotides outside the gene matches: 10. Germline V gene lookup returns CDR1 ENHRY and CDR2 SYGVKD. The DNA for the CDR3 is TGTGCCATCAGTGTCCTAGCGGAGCCGGGAACCGGGGAGCTGTTTTTT. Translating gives CAISVLAEPGTGELFF.

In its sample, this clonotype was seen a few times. The CDR3 DNA sequence: TGTGCCACCCGACGGGACTACAATGAGCAGTTCTTC. It is translated as CATRRDYNEQFF. The V gene is TRBV10-3, the J gene TRBJ2-1; D possibly corresponds to TRBD2 (5 bases). Germline CDR1 reads ENHRY; CDR2 reads SYGVKD. V dropped 10 bases and J dropped 3 bases, with 10 bases sitting between them. This CDR3 is 12 amino acids long.

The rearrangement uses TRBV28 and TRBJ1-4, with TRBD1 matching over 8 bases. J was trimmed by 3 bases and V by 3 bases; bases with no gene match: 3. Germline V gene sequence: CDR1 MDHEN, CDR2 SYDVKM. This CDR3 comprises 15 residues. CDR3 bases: TGTGCCAGCAGTTTTCCGGGACAGGCTAATGAAAAACTGTTTTTT. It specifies CASSFPGQANEKLFF. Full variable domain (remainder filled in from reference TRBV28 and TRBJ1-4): DVKVTQSSRYLVKRTGEKVFLECVQDMDHENMFWYRQDPGLGLRLIYFSYDVKMKEKGDIPEGYSVSREKKERFSLILESASTNQTSMYLCASSFPGQANEKLFFGSGTQLSVL.

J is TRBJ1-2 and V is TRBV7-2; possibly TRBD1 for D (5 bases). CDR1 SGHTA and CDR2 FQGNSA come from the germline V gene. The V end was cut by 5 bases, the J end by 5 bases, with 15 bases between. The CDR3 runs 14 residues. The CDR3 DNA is TGTGCCAGCAGCCCCCAGACAGCTTATTATGGCTACACCTTC. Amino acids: CASSPQTAYYGYTF.

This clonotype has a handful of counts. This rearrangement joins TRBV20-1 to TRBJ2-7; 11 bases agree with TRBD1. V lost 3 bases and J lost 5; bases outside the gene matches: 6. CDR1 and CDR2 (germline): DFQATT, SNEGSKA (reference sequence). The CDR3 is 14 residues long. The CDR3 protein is CSASEGQGVDEQYF. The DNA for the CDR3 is TGCAGTGCTAGCGAGGGACAGGGGGTCGACGAGCAGTACTTC.

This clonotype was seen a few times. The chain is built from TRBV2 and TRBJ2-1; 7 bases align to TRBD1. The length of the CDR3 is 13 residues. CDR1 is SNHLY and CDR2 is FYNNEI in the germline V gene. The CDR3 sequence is CASPRTGDNEQFF. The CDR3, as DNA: TGTGCGAGCCCTAGGACAGGCGACAATGAGCAGTTCTTC. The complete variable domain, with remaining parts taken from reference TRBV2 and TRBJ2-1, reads EPEVTQTPSHQVTQMGQEVILRCVPISNHLYFYWYRQILGQKVEFLVSFYNNEISEKSEIFDDQFSVERPDGSNFTLKIRSTKLEDSAMYFCASPRTGDNEQFFGPGTRLTVL.

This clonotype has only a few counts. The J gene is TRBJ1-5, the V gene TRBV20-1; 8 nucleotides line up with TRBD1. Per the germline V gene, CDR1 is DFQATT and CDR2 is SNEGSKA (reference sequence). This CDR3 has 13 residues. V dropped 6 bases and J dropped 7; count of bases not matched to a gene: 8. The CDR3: CSAVTGEVQPQHF. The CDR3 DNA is TGCAGTGCGGTGACAGGGGAGGTCCAGCCCCAGCATTTT.

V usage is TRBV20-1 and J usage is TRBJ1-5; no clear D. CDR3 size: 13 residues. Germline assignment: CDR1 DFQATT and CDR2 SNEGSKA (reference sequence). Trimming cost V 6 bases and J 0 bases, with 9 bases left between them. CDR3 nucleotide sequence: TGCAGTGCAAAGAGTATTAGCAATCAGCCCCAGCATTTT. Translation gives CSAKSISNQPQHF.

Written as DNA, the CDR3 is TGTGCCAGCCTAGGGACAGAAAATCAGCCCCAGCATTTT. Translation: CASLGTENQPQHF. The J gene is TRBJ1-5, the V gene TRBV2, with 7 bases that match TRBD1. The J segment lost 4 bases and the V segment lost 8 bases, leaving 5 bases of the junction unmatched. Germline assignment: CDR1 SNHLY and CDR2 FYNNEI. The CDR3 consists of 13 residues.

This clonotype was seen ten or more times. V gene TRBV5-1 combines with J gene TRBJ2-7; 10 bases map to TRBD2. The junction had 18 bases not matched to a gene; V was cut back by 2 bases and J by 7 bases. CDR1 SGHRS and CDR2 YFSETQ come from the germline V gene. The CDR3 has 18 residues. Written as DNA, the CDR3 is TGCGCCAGCAGCTTCCGAGCGGGGGGGCTAGCGGGAACAAATGAGCAGTACTTC. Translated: CASSFRAGGLAGTNEQYF. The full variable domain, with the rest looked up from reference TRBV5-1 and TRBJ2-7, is KAGVTQTPRYLIKTRGQQVTLSCSPISGHRSVSWYQQTPGQGLQFLFEYFSETQRNKGNFPGRFSGRQFSNSRSEMNVSTLELGDSALYLCASSFRAGGLAGTNEQYFGPGTRLTVT.

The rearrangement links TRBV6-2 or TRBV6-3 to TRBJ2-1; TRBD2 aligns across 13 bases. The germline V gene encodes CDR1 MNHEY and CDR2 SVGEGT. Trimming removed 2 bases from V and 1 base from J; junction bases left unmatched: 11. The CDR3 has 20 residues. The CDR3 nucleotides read TGTGCCAGCAGTTACATCAGAACTAGCGGGAGGGCCAGGTCCTACAATGAGCAGTTCTTC. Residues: CASSYIRTSGRARSYNEQFF.

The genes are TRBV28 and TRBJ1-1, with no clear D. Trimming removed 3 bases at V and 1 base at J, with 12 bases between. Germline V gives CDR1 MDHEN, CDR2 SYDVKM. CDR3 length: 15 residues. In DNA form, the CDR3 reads TGTGCCAGCAGTTTCGGTTTGAATACGAACACTGAAGCTTTCTTT. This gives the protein CASSFGLNTNTEAFF.

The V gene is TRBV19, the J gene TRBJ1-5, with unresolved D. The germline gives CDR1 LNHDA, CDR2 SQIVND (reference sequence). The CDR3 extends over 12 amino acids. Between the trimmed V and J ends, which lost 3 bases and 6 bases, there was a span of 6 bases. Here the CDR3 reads CASSIRGQPQHF. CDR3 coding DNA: TGTGCCAGTAGTATCCGGGGTCAGCCCCAGCATTTT. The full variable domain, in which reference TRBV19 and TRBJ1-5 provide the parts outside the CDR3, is DGGITQSPKYLFRKEGQNVTLSCEQNLNHDAMYWYRQDPGQGLRLIYYSQIVNDFQKGDIAEGYSVSREKKESFPLTVTSAQKNPTAFYLCASSIRGQPQHFGDGTRLSIL.

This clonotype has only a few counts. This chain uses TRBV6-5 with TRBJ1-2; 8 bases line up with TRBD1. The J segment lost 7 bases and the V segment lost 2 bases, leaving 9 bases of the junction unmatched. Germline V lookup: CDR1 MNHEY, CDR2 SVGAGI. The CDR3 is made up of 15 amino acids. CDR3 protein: CASSYGQGGTSGYTF. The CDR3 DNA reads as TGTGCCAGCAGTTACGGACAGGGTGGAACTAGTGGCTACACCTTC.

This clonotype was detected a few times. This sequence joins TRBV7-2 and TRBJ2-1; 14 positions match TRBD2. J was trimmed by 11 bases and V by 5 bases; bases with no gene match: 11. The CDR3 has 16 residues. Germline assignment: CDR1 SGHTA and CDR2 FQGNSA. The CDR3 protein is CASSPGTSGSYGKQFF. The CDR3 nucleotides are TGTGCCAGCAGCCCAGGGACTAGCGGGAGTTACGGAAAGCAGTTCTTC.

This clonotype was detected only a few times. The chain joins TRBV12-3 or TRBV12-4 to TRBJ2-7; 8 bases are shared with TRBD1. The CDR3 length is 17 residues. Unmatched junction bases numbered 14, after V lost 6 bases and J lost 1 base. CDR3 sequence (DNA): TGTGCCAGCAGACCGCCCAGGGGGCTCGCCCTATCCTACGAGCAGTACTTC. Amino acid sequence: CASRPPRGLALSYEQYF.

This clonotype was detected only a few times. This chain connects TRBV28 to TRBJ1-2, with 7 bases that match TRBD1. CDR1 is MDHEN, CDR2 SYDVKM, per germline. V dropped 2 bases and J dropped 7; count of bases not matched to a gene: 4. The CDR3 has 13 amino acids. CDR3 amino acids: CASSLRQGSGYTF. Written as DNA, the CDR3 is TGTGCCAGCAGTTTAAGACAGGGAAGTGGCTACACCTTC.

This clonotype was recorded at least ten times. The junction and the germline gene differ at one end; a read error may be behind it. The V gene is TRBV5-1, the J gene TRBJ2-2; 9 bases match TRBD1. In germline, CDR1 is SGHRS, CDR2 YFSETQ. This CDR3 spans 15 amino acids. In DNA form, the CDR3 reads TGTGCCAGCTCACTTCGGACAGGGGACACCGGGGAGCTGTTTTTT. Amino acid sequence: CASSLRTGDTGELFF.

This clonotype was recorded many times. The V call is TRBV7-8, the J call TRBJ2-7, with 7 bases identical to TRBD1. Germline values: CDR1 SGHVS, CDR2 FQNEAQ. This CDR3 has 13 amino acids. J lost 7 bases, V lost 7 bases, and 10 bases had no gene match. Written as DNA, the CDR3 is TGTGCCAGCAAATTGACAGGGTTTCGGGAGCAGTACTTC. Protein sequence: CASKLTGFREQYF.

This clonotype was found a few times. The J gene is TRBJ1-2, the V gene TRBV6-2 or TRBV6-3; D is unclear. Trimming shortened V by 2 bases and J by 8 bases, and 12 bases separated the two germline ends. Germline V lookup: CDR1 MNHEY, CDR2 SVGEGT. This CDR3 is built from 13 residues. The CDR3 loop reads CASSYGGFGGYTF. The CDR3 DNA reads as TGTGCCAGCAGTTACGGAGGGTTCGGAGGCTACACCTTC.

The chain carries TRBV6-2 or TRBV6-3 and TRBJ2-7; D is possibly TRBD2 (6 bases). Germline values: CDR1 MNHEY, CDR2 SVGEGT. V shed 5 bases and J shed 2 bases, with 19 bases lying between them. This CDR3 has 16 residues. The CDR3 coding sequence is TGTGCCAGCAGTCCCTATGCGGGGCCGCTAGCCTACGAGCAGTACTTC. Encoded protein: CASSPYAGPLAYEQYF.

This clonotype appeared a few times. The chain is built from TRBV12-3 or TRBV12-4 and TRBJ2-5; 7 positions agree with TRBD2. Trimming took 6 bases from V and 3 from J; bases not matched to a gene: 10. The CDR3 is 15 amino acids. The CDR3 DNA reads TGTGCCAGCAGAAACCGGGACTACCTAGAAGAGACCCAGTACTTC. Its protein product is CASRNRDYLEETQYF.

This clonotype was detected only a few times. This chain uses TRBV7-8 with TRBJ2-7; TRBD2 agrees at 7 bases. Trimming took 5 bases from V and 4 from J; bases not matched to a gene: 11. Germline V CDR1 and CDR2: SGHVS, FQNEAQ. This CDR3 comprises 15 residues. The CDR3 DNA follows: TGTGCCAGCAGCCTTTTGGTGGCGGGAGATTACGAGCAGTACTTC. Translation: CASSLLVAGDYEQYF.

CDR3 sequence reads: CASSLEAEAKNIQYF. The CDR3 coding sequence is TGTGCCAGCAGCTTAGAAGCAGAAGCCAAAAACATTCAGTACTTC. The rearrangement joins TRBV21-1 to TRBJ2-4. TRBV21-1 is a recognized pseudogene. The CDR3 is 15 residues long.

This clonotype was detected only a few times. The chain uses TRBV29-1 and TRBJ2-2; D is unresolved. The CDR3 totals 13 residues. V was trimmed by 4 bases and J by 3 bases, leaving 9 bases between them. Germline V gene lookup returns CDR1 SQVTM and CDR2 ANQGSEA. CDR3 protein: CSVGGLYTGELFF. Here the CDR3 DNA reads TGCAGCGTTGGGGGATTATACACCGGGGAGCTGTTTTTT.